Presented here are 27 T cell receptor beta chains from one specimen sequenced in a study of T cells in pancreatic ductal adenocarcinoma. No neoadjuvant therapy was given to the selected pancreatic ductal adenocarcinoma patients before their surgery. Data came from immunoSEQ multiplex PCR; TCRdb stores just in-frame clones and leaves some out. The data contain 85,000 to 120,000 clones, about 96% of them singletons. The sequenced sample was PBMCs. Receptors originate from a human donor with pancreatic ductal adenocarcinoma.

V is TRBV7-3 and J is TRBJ2-2; 9 bases fit TRBD2. The CDR3 spans 16 residues. The V gene's germline CDR1 is SGHTA and CDR2 FQGTGA. V gave up 4 bases and J gave up 2 bases; unmatched junction bases: 5. The CDR3 loop reads CASSSQAGGNTGELFF. CDR3 nucleotide sequence: TGTGCCAGCAGCTCCCAAGCGGGAGGAAACACCGGGGAGCTGTTTTTT. Full variable domain (outside the CDR3, taken from reference TRBV7-3 and TRBJ2-2): GAGVSQTPSNKVTEKGKYVELRCDPISGHTALYWYRQSLGQGPEFLIYFQGTGAADDSGLPNDRFFAVRPEGSVSTLKIQRTERGDSAVYLCASSSQAGGNTGELFFGEGSRLTVL.

The chain links TRBV5-4 to TRBJ2-3; 8 bases are a match to TRBD2. The CDR3 length is 14 residues. The V and J ends lost 2 bases and 2 bases, in that order; junction bases with no gene match: 1. CDR1 SGHNT and CDR2 YYREEE come from the germline V gene (reference sequence). The CDR3 region is CASSLAGATDTQYF. In DNA form, the CDR3 reads TGTGCCAGCAGCTTAGCGGGAGCCACAGATACGCAGTATTTT.

V usage is TRBV29-1 and J usage is TRBJ2-3, with TRBD1 identical over 10 bases. CDR1 and CDR2 from the germline V gene are SQVTM and ANQGSEA. The CDR3 totals 17 residues. The junction had 10 bases not matched to a gene; V was cut back by 4 bases and J by 0 bases. CDR3 protein: CSVAAVQDRGSTDTQYF. CDR3 coding DNA: TGCAGCGTTGCGGCGGTTCAGGACAGGGGGAGCACAGATACGCAGTATTTT.

V gene TRBV7-8 combines with J gene TRBJ2-5; possible D gene TRBD2, 5 bases. Deletions cut 2 bases from V and 5 bases from J, with 18 bases between. CDR1 and CDR2 (germline): SGHVS, FQNEAQ. This CDR3 region has 16 residues. CDR3 residues: CASSLYTPGSRETQYF. As DNA, the CDR3 is TGTGCCAGCAGCTTATACACCCCGGGGAGTAGGGAGACCCAGTACTTC.

This sequence joins TRBV11-2 and TRBJ2-5; perhaps TRBD2 as D (6 bases). The V end was cut by 0 bases, the J end by 0 bases, with 20 bases between. Germline V gene data show CDR1 as SGHAT and CDR2 as FQNNGV. This CDR3 is built from 19 residues. The CDR3 region is CASSLEYRGVGTYQETQYF. The CDR3 DNA is TGTGCCAGCAGCTTAGAATATAGGGGCGTCGGGACTTACCAAGAGACCCAGTACTTC.

CDR3 residues: CASSSLGAETQYF. For the CDR3, the DNA is TGTGCCAGCAGCTCCCTAGGGGCAGAGACCCAGTACTTC. The chain links TRBV11-1 to TRBJ2-5; TRBD1 is a possible D gene (5 bases). This CDR3 contains 13 residues. With 4 bases removed from V and 4 bases from J, the gap between germline ends came to 10 bases. The germline V gene encodes CDR1 SGHAT and CDR2 FQDESV (reference sequence).

The genes are TRBV11-3 and TRBJ2-3; tentative D call: TRBD1 (7 bases). V lost 5 bases to trimming and J lost 2 bases, with 17 bases between them. CDR1 and CDR2 from the germline V gene are SGHNT and YENEEA. There are 16 residues in the CDR3. This CDR3 reads CASSQGGGQVTDTQYF. The DNA of the CDR3 is TGTGCCAGCAGCCAAGGGGGAGGACAGGTCACAGATACGCAGTATTTT.

The V call is TRBV9, the J call TRBJ2-3; D is uncertain. The germline CDR1 and CDR2 sequences are SGDLS and YYNGEE. The CDR3 runs 12 residues. Trimming left V 1 base short and J 7 bases short, with 7 bases between. DNA of the CDR3: TGTGCCAGCAGCGTAAATCCCAATACGCAGTATTTT. Translating gives CASSVNPNTQYF.

This clone is a singleton in its sample. The V and J genes are TRBV21-1 and TRBJ1-1; TRBD1, the D gene given by the table, was not confirmed from the DNA. TRBV21-1 is flagged as a pseudogene. The CDR3 runs to 15 residues. This chain's CDR3 is CASSTSGTGNTEAFF. CDR3 nucleotide sequence: TGTGCCAGCAGCACCTCCGGGACAGGGAACACTGAAGCTTTCTTT.

This clone showed up just once. This chain uses TRBV19 with TRBJ1-5; the D is unclear. Trimming removed 1 base from V and 1 base from J, with 5 bases in between. The CDR3 is 14 residues long. The V gene's germline CDR1 is LNHDA and CDR2 SQIVND (reference sequence). The CDR3 DNA follows: TGTGCCAGTAGTATAGGGAGGAGCAATCAGCCCCAGCATTTT. Translating it yields CASSIGRSNQPQHF.

CDR3 bases: TGTGCCTGGAGTGTACGGGGAGATACGCAGTATTTT. Its translation: CAWSVRGDTQYF. The gene calls are TRBV30 and TRBJ2-3, with D possibly being TRBD2 (5 bases). The V end lost 0 bases, the J end lost 5 bases, and 6 bases lay between the germline ends. Germline V gene lookup returns CDR1 GTSNPN and CDR2 SVGIG (reference sequence). The CDR3 is 12 amino acids. The full variable domain, completed using reference TRBV30 and TRBJ2-3, is SQTIHQWPATLVQPVGSPLSLECTVEGTSNPNLYWYRQAAGRGLQLLFYSVGIGQISSEVPQNLSASRPQDRQFILSSKKLLLSDSGFYLCAWSVRGDTQYFGPGTRLTVL.

In its sample, this clone was seen once. This sequence joins TRBV6-4 and TRBJ2-7; D gene uncertain. CDR3 size: 11 residues. Trimming took 2 bases from V and 6 from J, leaving 5 bases between them. Looked up from germline, CDR1 is MRHNA and CDR2 is SNTAGT. The CDR3 here is CASSDVREQYF. The CDR3 bases are TGTGCCAGCAGTGACGTCCGCGAGCAGTACTTC.

This rearrangement joins TRBV28 to TRBJ2-3; D unclear. CDR3 length: 13 residues. Germline V CDR1 and CDR2: MDHEN, SYDVKM. V shed 4 bases and J shed 1 base, with 6 bases lying between them. CDR3 residues: CASSYLGTDTQYF. The CDR3 DNA sequence: TGTGCCAGCAGTTATCTCGGCACAGATACGCAGTATTTT.

V usage is TRBV30 and J usage is TRBJ2-1, with 10 bases lining up with TRBD2. CDR1 and CDR2 from the germline V gene are GTSNPN and SVGIG (reference sequence). The CDR3 loop spans 15 amino acids. Trimming removed 1 base from V and 7 bases from J; junction bases left unmatched: 7. The CDR3 DNA follows: TGTGCCTGGAGTGACGGGCTAGCGGGGGCGAATGAGCAGTTCTTC. This encodes CAWSDGLAGANEQFF. Supplemented by reference TRBV30 and TRBJ2-1, the full variable domain reads SQTIHQWPATLVQPVGSPLSLECTVEGTSNPNLYWYRQAAGRGLQLLFYSVGIGQISSEVPQNLSASRPQDRQFILSSKKLLLSDSGFYLCAWSDGLAGANEQFFGPGTRLTVL.

This sequence joins TRBV7-2 and TRBJ1-3, with D unresolved. Between the trimmed V and J ends, which lost 1 base and 0 bases, there was a span of 10 bases. From germline, CDR1 is SGHTA and CDR2 FQGNSA. This CDR3 is built from 16 residues. The CDR3 sequence: CASSLGASFSGNTIYF. CDR3 sequence (DNA): TGTGCCAGCAGCTTAGGCGCCTCCTTCTCTGGAAACACCATATATTTT.

The table lists this clone with a count of one. Here the CDR3 DNA reads TGTGCCAGCAGCGGTACCCGACAGGGGAACTATGGCTACACCTTC. This gives the protein CASSGTRQGNYGYTF. V and J are TRBV7-2 and TRBJ1-2; 8 bases agree with TRBD1. The CDR3 length is 15 residues. Germline CDR1 is SGHTA and CDR2 is FQGNSA. J lost 2 bases, V lost 5 bases, and 7 bases had no gene match.

The CDR3 nucleotides read TGTGCCAGCAGTTCCCCCGACAGGAGCTACGAGCAGTACTTC. Protein: CASSSPDRSYEQYF. J is TRBJ2-7 and V is TRBV28; the D gene is possibly TRBD1 (6 bases). Germline CDR1 MDHEN, CDR2 SYDVKM. The CDR3 covers 14 residues. Trimming took 4 bases from V and 3 from J, leaving 13 bases between them.

The V gene is TRBV7-9, the J gene TRBJ2-1; 12 nucleotides agree with TRBD2. This CDR3 comprises 14 residues. CDR1 is SEHNR and CDR2 is FQNEAQ in the germline V gene (reference sequence). V shed 3 bases and J 7 bases; nucleotides not matched to a gene: 1. The CDR3 loop reads CASSFGTSGNEQFF. The CDR3 region has the DNA TGTGCCAGCAGCTTCGGGACTAGCGGGAATGAGCAGTTCTTC.

The genes are TRBV6-5 and TRBJ2-5; 7 bases are a match to TRBD1. The CDR3 has 15 residues. Germline V gene sequence: CDR1 MNHEY, CDR2 SVGAGI. The V gene end was trimmed by 7 bases and the J gene end by 5 bases; junction bases not matched to a gene: 13. The CDR3 nucleotides read TGTGCCAGCATAAAAGCGTGGGACAGAAAGGAGACCCAGTACTTC. Encoded protein: CASIKAWDRKETQYF.

The chain has TRBV5-1 and TRBJ2-3, with D uncertain. The germline gives CDR1 SGHRS, CDR2 YFSETQ. V was cut by 6 bases and J by 3 bases, with 14 bases left in between. The CDR3 loop spans 14 amino acids. The CDR3 coding sequence is TGCGCCAGCATGAGTCTGGGCATAACAGATACGCAGTATTTT. Amino acids: CASMSLGITDTQYF.

In this sample, this clone turned up once. The chain joins TRBV2 to TRBJ2-7, with 9 nucleotides matching TRBD1. The CDR3 is 15 residues long. Trimming cost V 7 bases and J 5 bases; bases outside gene matches: 12. Germline CDR1 and CDR2: SNHLY and FYNNEI. CDR3 sequence reads: CASIPSGTGSDEQYF. The CDR3 region has the DNA TGTGCCAGCATACCATCCGGGACAGGGTCCGACGAGCAGTACTTC.

The chain joins TRBV28 to TRBJ2-7; no definite D call. V was trimmed by 1 base and J by 7 bases, leaving 5 bases between them. Per germline, CDR1 MDHEN and CDR2 SYDVKM. The CDR3 is 11 residues long. CDR3 coding DNA: TGTGCCAGCAGTTTATCCCGGGAGCAGTACTTC. Its protein product is CASSLSREQYF.

V gene TRBV19 combines with J gene TRBJ2-3, with a weak D call TRBD2 (6 bases). CDR1 is LNHDA and CDR2 is SQIVND in the germline V gene (reference sequence). The CDR3 sequence is 15 residues long. Trimming stripped 4 bases from V and 0 bases from J, with 11 bases between. The CDR3 is CASSSRDSSTDTQYF. The CDR3 bases are TGTGCCAGTAGTAGCCGGGACTCCAGCACAGATACGCAGTATTTT.

This chain links TRBV2 with TRBJ2-1; possible D gene TRBD2, 6 bases. The ends were cut back, 8 bases at V and 6 bases at J, with 17 bases in the middle. Per germline, CDR1 SNHLY and CDR2 FYNNEI. This CDR3 contains 14 residues. CDR3 nucleotide sequence: TGTGCCAGCCGGTTAACCGGGGGTATCAATGAGCAGTTCTTC. Amino acid sequence: CASRLTGGINEQFF.

This chain links TRBV10-3 with TRBJ2-1, with 8 positions matching TRBD1. The CDR3 is 16 residues long. Germline V CDR1 and CDR2: ENHRY, SYGVKD. V trimming: 0 bases; J trimming: 4 bases; junction bases outside the gene matches: 5. The CDR3 DNA sequence: TGTGCCATCAGTGAGTCGGCAGGACAGGGTTACAATGAGCAGTTCTTC. This codes for CAISESAGQGYNEQFF.

This rearrangement joins TRBV25-1 to TRBJ2-5; TRBD1 agrees at 8 bases. CDR1 and CDR2 from the germline V gene are MGHDK and SYGVNS. V shed 3 bases, J shed 5 bases, and the junction held 5 bases outside the gene matches. The CDR3 is 14 residues long. The chain's CDR3 is CASSDAGGRETQYF. The CDR3 DNA is TGTGCCAGCAGTGATGCAGGGGGCAGGGAGACCCAGTACTTC.

V is TRBV7-3 and J is TRBJ2-1, with 8 bases identical to TRBD2. The CDR3 covers 14 residues. The J segment lost 5 bases and the V segment lost 1 base, leaving 1 base of the junction unmatched. The V gene's germline CDR1 is SGHTA and CDR2 FQGTGA. CDR3 sequence (DNA): TGTGCCAGCAGCTTAATAGCGGGAAACAATGAGCAGTTCTTC. This sequence encodes CASSLIAGNNEQFF.